This T cell receptor beta chain was retrieved from a study of blood T cells in healthy people across ages. In germline, CDR1 is DFQATT, CDR2 SNEGSKA (reference sequence). The CDR3 loop spans 15 amino acids. The use of a sample-barcoded 5' primer and a J-beta primer mix characterized a second PCR of roughly 6 to 11 cycles. Researchers report that each sample yielded at least 2.5 million CDR3-containing paired-end reads. TCRdb recomputed calls from the 5' RACE reads with MiXCR, one row per CDR3 protein. The sample has some 1,500,000 distinct CDR3 sequences; about 45% are singletons. The study, taken as a whole, reports: The recorded TCR beta diversity per million T cells decreased in a roughly linear manner with age. Diversity figures derived from one million T cells were judged to underestimate the true value.

In the case of this clonotype: No antigen is known for it.

V gene TRBV20-1 combines with J gene TRBJ2-4; 9 nucleotides match TRBD1. The DNA end favors TRBJ2-7, so the J call may be wrong. Material for sequencing was blood. The TCR was taken from a woman aged 18-29 years in good health. The CDR3 DNA reads TGCAGTGCTAGTGGCCTGGGACAGGGCGCCTACGAGCAGTACTTC. Amino acid sequence: CSASGLGQGAYEQYF.